The clone carrying this TCR beta chain is a singleton in its sample. The V gene's germline CDR1 is MDHEN and CDR2 SYDVKM. CDR3 length equals 13 residues. Trimming shortened V by 6 bases and J by 1 base, and 9 bases separated the two germline ends. This specimen comes from a study of blood T cell repertoires in COVID-19. Study as a whole: The United States, Italy and Spain provided the acute and convalescent COVID-19 samples. Sample material is recorded as cDNA or gDNA derived from T cells, B-cell-depleted T cells, or PBMCs.

As processed by the authors: Amplified reference gene primers provided the basis for estimating nucleated cell counts. Here immunoSEQ multiplex PCR was the method, and the copy in TCRdb shows in-frame clones only, minus some. V and J calls and clone size are copied from that table; D and trimming were computed from the DNA. The table has a few hundred thousand clones, 85% to 90% seen once. The sample taken for sequencing was peripheral blood. The chain uses TRBV28 and TRBJ1-2; unclear D gene. This clonotype originated in a woman in her 40s who had recovered from COVID-19. The DNA for the CDR3 is TGTGCCAGCAGACGAGAAGATAACTATGGCTACACCTTC. The encoded protein is CASRREDNYGYTF.